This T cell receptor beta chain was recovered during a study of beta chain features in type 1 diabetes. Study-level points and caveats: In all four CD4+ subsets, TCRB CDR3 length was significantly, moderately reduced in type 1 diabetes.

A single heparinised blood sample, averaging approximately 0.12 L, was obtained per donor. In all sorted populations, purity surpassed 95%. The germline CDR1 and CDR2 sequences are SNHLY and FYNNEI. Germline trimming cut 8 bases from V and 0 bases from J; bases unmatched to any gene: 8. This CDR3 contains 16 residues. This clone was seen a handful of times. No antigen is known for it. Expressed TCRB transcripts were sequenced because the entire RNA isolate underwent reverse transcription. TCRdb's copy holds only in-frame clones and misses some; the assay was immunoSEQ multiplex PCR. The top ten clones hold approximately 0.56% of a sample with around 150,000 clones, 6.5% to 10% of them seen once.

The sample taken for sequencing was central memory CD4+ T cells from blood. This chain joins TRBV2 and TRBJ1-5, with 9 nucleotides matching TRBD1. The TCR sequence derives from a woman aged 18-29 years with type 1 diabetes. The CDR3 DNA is TGTGCCAGCGACCGGGACAGGGCAAATAGCAATCAGCCCCAGCATTTT. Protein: CASDRDRANSNQPQHF.